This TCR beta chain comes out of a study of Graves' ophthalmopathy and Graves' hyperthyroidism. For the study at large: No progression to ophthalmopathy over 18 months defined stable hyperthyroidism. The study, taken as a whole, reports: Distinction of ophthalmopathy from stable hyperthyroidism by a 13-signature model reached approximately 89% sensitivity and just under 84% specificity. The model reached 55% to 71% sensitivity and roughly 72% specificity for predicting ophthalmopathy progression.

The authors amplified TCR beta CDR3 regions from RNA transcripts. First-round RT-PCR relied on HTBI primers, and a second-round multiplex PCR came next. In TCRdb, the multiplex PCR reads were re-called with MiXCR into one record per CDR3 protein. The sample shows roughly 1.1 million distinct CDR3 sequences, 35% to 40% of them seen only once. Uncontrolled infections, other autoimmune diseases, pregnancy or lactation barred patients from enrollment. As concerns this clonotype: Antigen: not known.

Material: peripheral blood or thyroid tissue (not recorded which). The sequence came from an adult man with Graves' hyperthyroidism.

CDR3 nucleotides: TGTGCCAGCAGCCCCTGGACAGGGCGGGACTCCGGGGAGCTGTTTTTT. Protein product: CASSPWTGRDSGELFF. The chain joins TRBV11-2 to TRBJ2-2, with 8 positions matching TRBD1. The V segment lost 5 bases and the J segment 6 bases; nucleotides outside the gene matches: 11. The CDR3 covers 16 residues. Germline V gene data show CDR1 as SGHAT and CDR2 as FQNNGV.